These 13 T cell receptor beta chains originate from one sample sequenced in a study of CD8 T cells in Susac syndrome. RNA totalling roughly 0.5 to 1 ug underwent reverse transcription with random hexamers. From the immunoSEQ multiplex PCR reads, TCRdb called clonotypes with MiXCR, one entry per CDR3 protein. Of 200,000 or so distinct CDR3 sequences detected, roughly 92% appear once; the ten largest clones hold approximately 0.13%. The material sequenced was CD8+ T cells from PBMCs. The source is a human donor with multiple sclerosis.

The chain recombines TRBV27 with TRBJ2-2; 10 nucleotides line up with TRBD2. Germline V gene lookup returns CDR1 MNHEY and CDR2 SMNVEV (reference sequence). J was trimmed by 7 bases and V by 7 bases; bases with no gene match: 15. The CDR3 has 17 residues. CDR3 DNA sequence: TGTGCCAGCACCCCTAGCGGGAGCCCCTTTCTCGGCGGGGAGCTGTTTTTT. This sequence encodes CASTPSGSPFLGGELFF.

The chain combines TRBV3-1 with TRBJ2-7; tentative D call: TRBD2 (5 bases). The CDR3 is made up of 15 amino acids. Trimming shortened V by 4 bases and J by 2 bases, and 15 bases separated the two germline ends. Germline CDR1 and CDR2: LGHDT and YNNKEL (reference sequence). The CDR3 DNA reads TGTGCCAGCAGCCCAAACCGGGGTTTGACCTACGAGCAGTACTTC. This encodes CASSPNRGLTYEQYF.

The rearrangement uses TRBV20-1 and TRBJ1-2; no firm D call. The CDR3 loop spans 13 amino acids. The V gene's germline CDR1 is DFQATT and CDR2 SNEGSKA (reference sequence). Trimming shortened V by 7 bases and J by 8 bases, and 20 bases separated the two germline ends. The CDR3 sequence: CSVPFAGSGGYTF. The CDR3 region has the DNA TGCAGTGTCCCGTTCGCGGGTAGTGGAGGCTACACCTTC.

The rearrangement uses TRBV7-9 and TRBJ1-1; D gene ambiguous. This CDR3 contains 13 residues. Germline V gives CDR1 SEHNR, CDR2 FQNEAQ (reference sequence). Trimming took 1 base from V and 5 from J, leaving 8 bases between them. The CDR3 sequence: CASSLVYGTEAFF. For the CDR3, the DNA is TGTGCCAGCAGCTTAGTCTACGGGACTGAAGCTTTCTTT. The variable domain in full, with the rest retrieved from reference TRBV7-9 and TRBJ1-1, is DTGVSQNPRHKITKRGQNVTFRCDPISEHNRLYWYRQTLGQGPEFLTYFQNEAQLEKSRLLSDRFSAERPKGSFSTLEIQRTEQGDSAMYLCASSLVYGTEAFFGQGTRLTVV.

This clonotype is a singleton in its sample. This chain joins TRBV18 and TRBJ2-7; D gene ambiguous. The V end lost 5 bases, the J end lost 3 bases, and 11 bases lay between the germline ends. The V gene's germline CDR1 is KGHSH and CDR2 LQKENI. The CDR3 loop spans 13 amino acids. In DNA, the CDR3 is TGTGCCAGCTCAGGAGCAGAACACTACGAGCAGTACTTC. Amino acids: CASSGAEHYEQYF. The variable domain in full, with the rest retrieved from reference TRBV18 and TRBJ2-7, is NAGVMQNPRHLVRRRGQEARLRCSPMKGHSHVYWYRQLPEEGLKFMVYLQKENIIDESGMPKERFSAEFPKEGPSILRIQQVVRGDSAAYFCASSGAEHYEQYFGPGTRLTVT.

This rearrangement joins TRBV20-1 to TRBJ2-7; no clear D. V lost 1 base, J lost 0 bases, and 7 bases lay in between. Germline V gives CDR1 DFQATT, CDR2 SNEGSKA (reference sequence). This CDR3 contains 13 residues. CDR3 nucleotides: TGCAGTGCTAGAGGTCCCAGCTCCTACGAGCAGTACTTC. It encodes CSARGPSSYEQYF.

The V call is TRBV6-2 or TRBV6-3, the J call TRBJ2-2, with 7 bases that match TRBD2. Trimming at V came to 10 bases and at J to 0 bases, leaving 5 bases not matched to a gene. The germline V gene encodes CDR1 MNHEY and CDR2 SVGEGT. This CDR3 is 14 amino acids long. In DNA form, the CDR3 reads TGTGCCACCCAGGGACTAACGAACACCGGGGAGCTGTTTTTT. Amino acid sequence: CATQGLTNTGELFF.

The rearrangement uses TRBV5-1 and TRBJ1-5, with TRBD1 identical over 11 bases. Trimming removed 4 bases from V and 5 bases from J; junction bases left unmatched: 5. The CDR3 covers 15 residues. Per the germline V gene, CDR1 is SGHRS and CDR2 is YFSETQ. CDR3 nucleotide sequence: TGCGCCAGCAGCCCCGGGACAGGGGGTGATCAGCCCCAGCATTTT. Translated: CASSPGTGGDQPQHF.

The chain links TRBV12-3 or TRBV12-4 to TRBJ2-7; possible D gene TRBD2, 5 bases. The CDR3 sequence is 13 residues long. V was clipped by 6 bases and J by 2 bases, with 11 bases between them. The CDR3, as DNA: TGTGCCAGCAGCCTAGCTGAACCCTACGAGCAGTACTTC. This gives the protein CASSLAEPYEQYF.

The genes are TRBV2 and TRBJ1-5; D not certain. The CDR3 has 13 residues. Germline V lookup: CDR1 SNHLY, CDR2 FYNNEI. Trimming cost V 7 bases and J 1 base, with 8 bases left between them. The CDR3 region is CASTRVSNQPQHF. The CDR3 bases are TGTGCCAGCACGCGGGTAAGCAATCAGCCCCAGCATTTT.

This clonotype appeared a single time. The chain employs TRBV15 and TRBJ1-1; D may be TRBD1 (6 bases). The CDR3 has 15 amino acids. CDR1 is LNHNV and CDR2 is YYDKDF in the germline V gene (reference sequence). V lost 3 bases to trimming and J lost 0 bases, with 11 bases between them. The CDR3 loop is CATSSARGLNTEAFF. CDR3 coding DNA: TGTGCCACCAGCAGCGCCAGGGGCTTGAACACTGAAGCTTTCTTT.

The chain has TRBV21-1 and TRBJ1-5. TRBV21-1 represents a pseudogene. The CDR3 extends over 19 amino acids. The CDR3 sequence: CASSTIQGLLGRKNQPQHF. The CDR3 DNA is TGTGCCAGCAGCACCATACAGGGACTACTGGGCCGAAAGAATCAGCCCCAGCATTTT.

In this sample, this clonotype turned up a few times. The chain combines TRBV4-3 with TRBJ1-2, with TRBD1 matching over 8 bases. The CDR3 has 15 residues. Losses at the gene ends were 3 bases for V and 2 bases for J; bases not matched to a gene: 5. Germline CDR1 reads LGHNA; CDR2 reads YSLEER. CDR3 sequence: CASSQGQASNYGYTF. The CDR3 DNA reads as TGCGCCAGCAGCCAGGGACAGGCCTCCAACTATGGCTACACCTTC.